This record concerns one T cell receptor (beta chain) sequence. As yet, its antigen is unknown. The data were obtained in a study of OX40 agonist ivuxolimab in advanced cancers. Study details: Enrolled patients in dose escalation had cancers that were hepatocellular carcinoma, melanoma, renal cell or head and neck cancer. The group had a mean age of around 64 years, ranged from about 20 to 85, and was just under 85% male. Among those treated, three patients had partial responses, one with hepatocellular carcinoma and two with cutaneous melanoma.

Profiled with immunoSEQ multiplex PCR; TCRdb holds only in-frame clones, not every one. Of under 150,000 clones listed, 90% are singletons. General study points: Some patients without response likewise showed low normalized clonal expansion.

The TCR sequence derives from an adult with an advanced solid tumor such as melanoma, head and neck, liver or kidney cancer. Sequencing used CD4+ or CD8+ T cells sorted from blood, obtained in a trial of the OX40 agonist ivuxolimab.

This CDR3 is CASSRDRTYEQYF. CDR3 bases: TGTGCCAGCAGCCGGGACCGAACCTACGAGCAGTACTTC. This chain connects TRBV6-1 to TRBJ2-7; D is perhaps TRBD1 or TRBD2 (5 bases each). V lost 6 bases and J 2 bases, leaving 11 bases between the germline ends. Germline CDR1 and CDR2: MNHNS and SASEGT. CDR3 size: 13 residues.